This T cell receptor beta chain was sequenced during a study of OX40 agonist ivuxolimab in advanced cancers. Study-level information: Among those enrolled, mean age was approximately 62 years (range about 23 to 79) and 82.7% were male. Overall study findings and caveats: Certain nonresponding patients likewise had low normalized T-cell clonal expansion. Near-lowest levels of clonal expansion characterized partial responders at 0.1-3.0 mg/kg.

The data were produced by immunoSEQ multiplex PCR, yet TCRdb's version contains in-frame clones alone and is incomplete. The table lists roughly 20,000 clones, approximately 86% of them singletons. The CDR3 covers 14 residues. Germline V gene data show CDR1 as LNHDA and CDR2 as SQIVND (reference sequence). V was clipped by 6 bases and J by 3 bases, with 12 bases between them. Concerning this clone itself: Its antigen is not identified.

Sampling of blood occurred at baseline, cycle 4 day 1, and cycle 7 day 1. Source: CD4+ or CD8+ T cells sorted from blood, taken in a trial of the OX40 agonist ivuxolimab. The receptor's source is an adult with an advanced solid tumor such as melanoma, head and neck, liver or kidney cancer. The V call is TRBV19, the J call TRBJ1-5, with D possibly being TRBD1 (5 bases). CDR3: CASRMTDNNQPQHF. The CDR3 nucleotides read TGTGCCAGTAGAATGACAGACAACAATCAGCCCCAGCATTTT.